These 18 T cell receptor beta chains were sequenced from one sample in a study of T cell responses to AZD1222 COVID-19 vaccine. Assay used: immunoSEQ multiplex PCR; TCRdb lists only in-frame clones, some missing. This sample has roughly 150,000 clones, with 90% found just once. This sample comprised peripheral blood, obtained 28 days after the second AZD1222 dose. Receptor source: an adult who received the AZD1222 COVID-19 vaccine.

The chain recombines TRBV5-1 with TRBJ1-6; the D gene is possibly TRBD1 (6 bases). This CDR3 region has 16 residues. Between the trimmed V and J ends, which lost 1 base and 0 bases, there was a span of 8 bases. The germline CDR1 and CDR2 sequences are SGHRS and YFSETQ. This CDR3 is CASSLQGSSYNSPLHF. The CDR3 region has the DNA TGCGCCAGCAGCTTGCAGGGGAGCTCCTATAATTCACCCCTCCACTTT.

The gene calls are TRBV4-2 and TRBJ1-6; D not resolved. V shed 4 bases and J shed 10 bases, with 11 bases lying between them. CDR1 LGHNA and CDR2 YNFKEQ come from the germline V gene. This CDR3 spans 13 amino acids. In DNA form, the CDR3 reads TGTGCCAGCAGCCCTGGAGGTAGATCACCCCTCCACTTT. This translates into CASSPGGRSPLHF.

The chain combines TRBV4-2 with TRBJ2-4; 10 nucleotides match TRBD1. Germline lookup yields CDR1 LGHNA and CDR2 YNFKEQ. The trim removed 3 bases at V and 7 bases at J, leaving 9 bases unmatched. The CDR3 has 16 residues. Written as DNA, the CDR3 is TGTGCCAGCAGCCAGGGTGGACAGGGGGGAGGTAACATTCAGTACTTC. Translation gives CASSQGGQGGGNIQYF.

The chain links TRBV12-3 or TRBV12-4 to TRBJ2-7, with a possible D match to TRBD2 (6 bases). Between the trimmed V and J ends, which lost 5 bases and 5 bases, there was a span of 10 bases. The CDR3 totals 12 residues. CDR3 DNA: TGTGCCAGCAGTCCGGAGGGGAACGAGCAGTACTTC. As protein: CASSPEGNEQYF.

The gene calls are TRBV5-1 and TRBJ2-1; 10 bases are a match to TRBD1. J was trimmed by 9 bases and V by 3 bases; bases with no gene match: 12. In germline, CDR1 is SGHRS, CDR2 YFSETQ. The CDR3 is 16 residues long. CDR3 in amino acids: CASSYHDRGPFGEQFF. CDR3 DNA sequence: TGCGCCAGCAGCTACCACGACAGGGGGCCCTTTGGTGAGCAGTTCTTC. The whole variable domain, filled in from reference TRBV5-1 and TRBJ2-1, reads KAGVTQTPRYLIKTRGQQVTLSCSPISGHRSVSWYQQTPGQGLQFLFEYFSETQRNKGNFPGRFSGRQFSNSRSEMNVSTLELGDSALYLCASSYHDRGPFGEQFFGPGTRLTVL.

J is TRBJ2-2 and V is TRBV7-9; 8 nucleotides agree with TRBD1. J lost 5 bases, V lost 1 base, and 6 bases had no gene match. Germline V gene sequence: CDR1 SEHNR, CDR2 FQNEAQ (reference sequence). This CDR3 comprises 16 residues. The CDR3 reads CASSLVAGGRTGELFF. The CDR3 bases are TGTGCCAGCAGCTTAGTGGCAGGGGGCAGGACCGGGGAGCTGTTTTTT. Variable domain in full (rest from reference TRBV7-9 and TRBJ2-2): DTGVSQNPRHKITKRGQNVTFRCDPISEHNRLYWYRQTLGQGPEFLTYFQNEAQLEKSRLLSDRFSAERPKGSFSTLEIQRTEQGDSAMYLCASSLVAGGRTGELFFGEGSRLTVL.

The chain has TRBV20-1 and TRBJ1-2, with 10 bases identical to TRBD1. V lost 6 bases to trimming and J lost 8 bases; unmatched junction nucleotides: 6. The CDR3 sequence is 12 residues long. In germline, CDR1 is DFQATT, CDR2 SNEGSKA (reference sequence). CDR3 residues: CSASDRGQGYTF. The CDR3 DNA is TGCAGTGCCAGTGACAGGGGGCAGGGCTACACCTTC.

The chain links TRBV19 to TRBJ1-5, with a possible D match to TRBD1 (5 bases). CDR3 length: 13 amino acids. CDR1 is LNHDA, CDR2 SQIVND, per germline (reference sequence). The V end was cut by 2 bases, the J end by 4 bases, with 6 bases between. The CDR3 reads CASSIWGNQPQHF. For the CDR3, the DNA is TGTGCCAGTAGTATATGGGGGAATCAGCCCCAGCATTTT.

The sample holds one count of this clone. The chain employs TRBV28 and TRBJ2-3; TRBD1 matches 8 bases. V dropped 6 bases and J dropped 0; count of bases not matched to a gene: 5. CDR3 size: 15 residues. Germline CDR1 MDHEN, CDR2 SYDVKM. The DNA of the CDR3 is TGTGCCAGCAGGGCAGGGGGCCCGAGCACAGATACGCAGTATTTT. Its protein product is CASRAGGPSTDTQYF. Full variable domain (remainder filled in from reference TRBV28 and TRBJ2-3): DVKVTQSSRYLVKRTGEKVFLECVQDMDHENMFWYRQDPGLGLRLIYFSYDVKMKEKGDIPEGYSVSREKKERFSLILESASTNQTSMYLCASRAGGPSTDTQYFGPGTRLTVL.

V and J are TRBV6-5 and TRBJ1-2, with D unclear. This CDR3 has 15 amino acids. Germline assignment: CDR1 MNHEY and CDR2 SVGAGI. Trimming stripped 7 bases from V and 2 bases from J, with 17 bases between. CDR3 sequence (DNA): TGTGCCAGCAACGGGCCCGCGGTGCCGAACTATGGCTACACCTTC. Its protein is CASNGPAVPNYGYTF.

This chain uses TRBV6-5 with TRBJ2-5; maybe TRBD1 (6 bases). The CDR3 has 14 residues. The germline gives CDR1 MNHEY, CDR2 SVGAGI. Deletions cut 6 bases from V and 4 bases from J, with 15 bases between. In nucleotides, the CDR3 is TGTGCCAGCAGCCCGGCCACAGGGAGAGAGACCCAGTACTTC. Amino acid sequence: CASSPATGRETQYF.

V is TRBV7-2 and J is TRBJ2-7; D is perhaps TRBD1 (6 bases). The germline gives CDR1 SGHTA, CDR2 FQGNSA. With 7 bases removed from V and 4 bases from J, the gap between germline ends came to 14 bases. The CDR3 sequence is 13 residues long. DNA for the CDR3: TGTGCCAGCACCCCGAGGACAGATTACGAGCAGTACTTC. Amino acid sequence: CASTPRTDYEQYF.

This rearrangement joins TRBV3-1 (or the pseudogene TRBV3-2) to TRBJ2-3; 7 bases match TRBD1. Germline V CDR1 and CDR2: LGHDT, YNNKEL (reference sequence). The CDR3 loop spans 14 amino acids. J lost 6 bases, V lost 6 bases, and 9 bases had no gene match. The CDR3 nucleotides are TGTGCCAGCAGAGGAACAGGGGACCCTGATACGCAGTATTTT. This codes for CASRGTGDPDTQYF.

V usage is TRBV19 and J usage is TRBJ1-5, with D possibly being TRBD1 (5 bases). V lost 5 bases and J lost 6, with 11 bases in between. The germline gives CDR1 LNHDA, CDR2 SQIVND (reference sequence). The CDR3 covers 13 residues. The chain's CDR3 is CASSLGGGQPQHF. DNA for the CDR3: TGTGCCAGTAGTCTCGGGGGTGGTCAGCCCCAGCATTTT. Complete variable domain (other parts from reference TRBV19 and TRBJ1-5): DGGITQSPKYLFRKEGQNVTLSCEQNLNHDAMYWYRQDPGQGLRLIYYSQIVNDFQKGDIAEGYSVSREKKESFPLTVTSAQKNPTAFYLCASSLGGGQPQHFGDGTRLSIL.

The chain employs TRBV28 and TRBJ1-5, with 12 bases matching TRBD1. After removal of 9 bases from V and 2 bases from J, the junction contained 11 bases not matched to a gene. Per the germline V gene, CDR1 is MDHEN and CDR2 is SYDVKM. The CDR3 length is 17 residues. The CDR3 region has the DNA TGTGCCAGTACCGGGACAGGGGGCGTCCGGGGCAATCAGCCCCAGCATTTT. This sequence encodes CASTGTGGVRGNQPQHF.

The chain combines TRBV7-2 with TRBJ2-3; D might be TRBD1 (5 bases). V shed 1 base and J shed 2 bases, with 7 bases lying between them. Germline V gives CDR1 SGHTA, CDR2 FQGNSA. This CDR3 is 14 amino acids long. The CDR3 DNA reads as TGTGCCAGCAGCTTAGGACAGCTCACAGATACGCAGTATTTT. Its translation: CASSLGQLTDTQYF.

The rearrangement joins TRBV11-2 to TRBJ2-1; weak D call: TRBD2 (6 bases). The CDR3 is 14 amino acids. From germline, CDR1 is SGHAT and CDR2 FQNNGV. Trimming shortened V by 8 bases and J by 3 bases, and 14 bases separated the two germline ends. CDR3 nucleotides: TGTGCCAGCTCCTCGGGACTCCGCTACAATGAGCAGTTCTTC. Protein: CASSSGLRYNEQFF.

The rearrangement joins TRBV28 to TRBJ2-2; D is ambiguous. Trimming took off 6 bases at V and 5 bases at J, with 13 bases between the two ends. Germline V gives CDR1 MDHEN, CDR2 SYDVKM. The CDR3 is 14 residues long. The CDR3 region has the DNA TGTGCCAGCAGCTCCGGAATGGGGACCGGGGAGCTGTTTTTT. Amino acid sequence: CASSSGMGTGELFF.